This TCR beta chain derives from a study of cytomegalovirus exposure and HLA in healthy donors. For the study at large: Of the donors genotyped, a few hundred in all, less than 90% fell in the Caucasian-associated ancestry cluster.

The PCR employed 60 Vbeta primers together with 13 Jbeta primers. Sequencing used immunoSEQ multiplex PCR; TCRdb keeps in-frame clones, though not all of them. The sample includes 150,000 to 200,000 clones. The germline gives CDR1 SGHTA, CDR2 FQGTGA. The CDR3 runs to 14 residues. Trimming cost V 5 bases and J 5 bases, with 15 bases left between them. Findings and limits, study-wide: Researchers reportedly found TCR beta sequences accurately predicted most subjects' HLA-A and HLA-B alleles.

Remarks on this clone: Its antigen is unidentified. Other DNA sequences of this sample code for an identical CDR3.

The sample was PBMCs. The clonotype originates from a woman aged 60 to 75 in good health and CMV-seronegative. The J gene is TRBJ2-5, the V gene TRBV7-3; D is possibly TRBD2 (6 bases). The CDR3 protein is CASSPGTGEETQYF. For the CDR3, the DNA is TGTGCCAGCAGCCCGGGGACGGGAGAGGAGACCCAGTACTTC.